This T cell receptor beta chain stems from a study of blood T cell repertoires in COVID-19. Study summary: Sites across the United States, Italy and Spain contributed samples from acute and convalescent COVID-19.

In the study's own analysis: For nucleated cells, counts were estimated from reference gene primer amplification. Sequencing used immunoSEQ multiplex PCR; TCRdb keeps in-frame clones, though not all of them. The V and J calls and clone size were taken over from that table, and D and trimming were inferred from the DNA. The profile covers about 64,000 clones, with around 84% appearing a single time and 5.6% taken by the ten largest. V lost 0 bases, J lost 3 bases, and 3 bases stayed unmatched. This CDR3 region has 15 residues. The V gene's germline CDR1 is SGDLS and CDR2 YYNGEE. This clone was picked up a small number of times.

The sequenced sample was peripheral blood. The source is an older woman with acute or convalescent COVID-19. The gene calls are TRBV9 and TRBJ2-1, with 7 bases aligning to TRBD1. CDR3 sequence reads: CASSVGQGDYNEQFF. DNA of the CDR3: TGTGCCAGCAGCGTAGGGCAGGGGGACTACAATGAGCAGTTCTTC.